These T cell receptor beta chains were read from a single sample in a study of shared clonotypes between healthy human individuals. The method was immunoSEQ multiplex PCR; TCRdb's version includes in-frame clones alone and lacks a portion of them. The repertoire has around 1 million clones, 76% of them found once; the top ten carry over 1.3%. Sequencing used memory CD4+ T cells sorted from blood. The receptor set was obtained from a man aged 18 to 30 in good health. CDR3s include the opening cysteine and the closing phenylalanine or tryptophan.

TRBV4-3,TRBJ1-2,CASSQDVLLNYGYTF
TRBV9,TRBJ2-3,CASSPTSGRFSSTDTQYF
TRBV25-1,TRBJ2-1,CASSEFQVSSYNEQFF
TRBV2,TRBJ2-5,CASSEAEGVETQYF
TRBV9,TRBJ1-2,CASSGGFNYGYTF
TRBV28,TRBJ2-7,CASRSGLPGGEQYF
TRBV5-1,TRBJ2-3,CASTRQSAITDTQYF
TRBV20-1,TRBJ1-5,CSAPLNFQQHF
TRBV30,TRBJ1-5,CAWSPGLYNQPQHF
TRBV5-4,TRBJ1-1,CASGWGNTEAFF
TRBV5-6,TRBJ2-7,CASSEIGTGTYEQYF
TRBV7-6,TRBJ1-6,CASSLLGGGNGSPLHF
TRBV19,TRBJ1-2,CASSTTGRANYGYTF
TRBV7-2,TRBJ2-1,CASSTPGLAGGNEQFF
TRBV2,TRBJ2-1,CASRTTSGRASEQFF
TRBV6-6,TRBJ2-3,CASIPRVGTDTQYF
TRBV6-1,TRBJ2-3,CASSATSGGPTDTQYF
TRBV30,TRBJ2-7,CAWNSGTRYEQYF
TRBV11-2,TRBJ1-3,CASSLVGENTIYF
TRBV7-2,TRBJ2-1,CASSKNRWNEQFF
TRBV7-9,TRBJ2-1,CASTLGLNEQFF
TRBV2,TRBJ2-3,CASKNTDTQYF
TRBV30,TRBJ1-4,CAWSPGTSDEKLFF
TRBV7-2,TRBJ2-7,CASSLDGAGTVYEQYF
TRBV28,TRBJ1-5,CASSPPRVKSQPQHF
TRBV9,TRBJ2-4,CASSVDIGTGGRENIQYF
TRBV12-1,TRBJ2-2,CASSFYQNTGELFF